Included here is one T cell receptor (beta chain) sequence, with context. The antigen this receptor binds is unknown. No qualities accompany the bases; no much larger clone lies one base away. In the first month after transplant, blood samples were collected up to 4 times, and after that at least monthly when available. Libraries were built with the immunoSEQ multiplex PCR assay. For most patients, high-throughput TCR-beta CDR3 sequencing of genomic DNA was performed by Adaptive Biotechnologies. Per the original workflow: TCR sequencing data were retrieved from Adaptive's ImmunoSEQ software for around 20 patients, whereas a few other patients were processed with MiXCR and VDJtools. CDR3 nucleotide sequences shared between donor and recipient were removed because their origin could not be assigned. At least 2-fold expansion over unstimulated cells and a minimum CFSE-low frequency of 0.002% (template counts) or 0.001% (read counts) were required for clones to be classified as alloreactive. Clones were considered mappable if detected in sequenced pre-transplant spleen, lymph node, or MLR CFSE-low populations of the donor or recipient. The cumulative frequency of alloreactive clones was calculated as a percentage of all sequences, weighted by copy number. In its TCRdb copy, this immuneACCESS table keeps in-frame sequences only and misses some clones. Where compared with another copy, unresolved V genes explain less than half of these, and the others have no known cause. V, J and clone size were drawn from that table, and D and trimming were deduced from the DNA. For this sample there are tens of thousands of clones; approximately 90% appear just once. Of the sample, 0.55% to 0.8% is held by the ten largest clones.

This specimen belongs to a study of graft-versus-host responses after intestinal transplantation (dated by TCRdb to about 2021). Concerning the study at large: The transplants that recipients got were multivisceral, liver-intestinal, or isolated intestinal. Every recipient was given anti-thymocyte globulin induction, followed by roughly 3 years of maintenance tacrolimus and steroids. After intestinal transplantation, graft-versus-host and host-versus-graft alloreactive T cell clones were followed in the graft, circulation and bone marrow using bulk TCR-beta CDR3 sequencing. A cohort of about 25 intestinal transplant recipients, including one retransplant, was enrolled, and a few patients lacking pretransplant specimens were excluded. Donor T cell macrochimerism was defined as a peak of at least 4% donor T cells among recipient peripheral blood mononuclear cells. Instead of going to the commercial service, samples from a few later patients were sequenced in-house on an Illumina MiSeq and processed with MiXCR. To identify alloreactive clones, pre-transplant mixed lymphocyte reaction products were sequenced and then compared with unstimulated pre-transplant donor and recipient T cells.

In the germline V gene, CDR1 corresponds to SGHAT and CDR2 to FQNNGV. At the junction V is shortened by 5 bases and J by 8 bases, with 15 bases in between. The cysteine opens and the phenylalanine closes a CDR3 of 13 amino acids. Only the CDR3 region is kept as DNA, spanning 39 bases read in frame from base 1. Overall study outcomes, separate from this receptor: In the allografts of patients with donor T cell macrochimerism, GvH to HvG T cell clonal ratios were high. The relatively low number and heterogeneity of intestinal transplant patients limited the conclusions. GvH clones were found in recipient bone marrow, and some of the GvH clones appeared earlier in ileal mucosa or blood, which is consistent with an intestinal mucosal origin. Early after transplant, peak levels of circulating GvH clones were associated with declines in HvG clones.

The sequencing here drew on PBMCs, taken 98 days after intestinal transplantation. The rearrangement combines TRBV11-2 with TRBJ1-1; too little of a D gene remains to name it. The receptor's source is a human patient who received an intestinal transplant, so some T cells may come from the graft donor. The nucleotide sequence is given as TGTGCCAGCAGCGATGGACCCTATCCCGAAGCTTTCTTT. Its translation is CASSDGPYPEAFF.